One and the same sample provided the 25 T cell receptor beta chains below, sequenced in a study of blood T cell repertoires in COVID-19. Sequencing was performed with immunoSEQ multiplex PCR; in TCRdb, only in-frame clones are kept and a portion is missing. The sample gives around 190,000 clones, about 83% of which show up once; over 1.5% is in the top ten. Sequenced sample: peripheral blood. The receptors were sampled from a human donor in a cohort sampled during active COVID-19.

V and J are TRBV3-1 (or the pseudogene TRBV3-2) and TRBJ2-7; TRBD2 aligns across 9 bases. This CDR3 comprises 16 residues. Germline V lookup: CDR1 LGHDT, CDR2 YNNKEL (reference sequence). V lost 4 bases and J lost 4; bases outside the gene matches: 11. The CDR3 loop is CASSRDGLALSYEQYF. Here the CDR3 DNA reads TGTGCCAGCAGCCGTGACGGACTAGCGCTAAGTTACGAGCAGTACTTC.

The gene calls are TRBV6-5 and TRBJ2-7, with unresolved D. The length of the CDR3 is 11 residues. Trimming removed 5 bases from V and 3 bases from J, with 5 bases in between. Germline values: CDR1 MNHEY, CDR2 SVGAGI. The CDR3: CASSQNYEQYF. The CDR3 DNA reads as TGTGCCAGCAGTCAGAACTACGAGCAGTACTTC.

This chain links TRBV27 with TRBJ2-7; 11 bases map to TRBD2. The germline CDR1 and CDR2 sequences are MNHEY and SMNVEV (reference sequence). The CDR3 consists of 18 residues. V lost 5 bases to trimming and J lost 2 bases; unmatched junction nucleotides: 14. DNA for the CDR3: TGTGCCAGCAGTCTCCGCCCTCCAACTAGCGGGGGAGCCTACGAGCAGTACTTC. It translates to CASSLRPPTSGGAYEQYF.

The chain combines TRBV6-1 with TRBJ1-1, with D hard to call. This CDR3 is 13 amino acids long. Germline V gives CDR1 MNHNS, CDR2 SASEGT. Trimming stripped 1 base from V and 1 base from J, with 4 bases between. CDR3 residues: CASSEGGNTEAFF. CDR3 sequence (DNA): TGTGCCAGCAGTGAAGGAGGGAACACTGAAGCTTTCTTT.

The chain couples TRBV6-5 to TRBJ2-1; TRBD1 aligns across 10 bases. The J segment lost 6 bases and the V segment lost 4 bases, leaving 6 bases of the junction unmatched. The germline CDR1 and CDR2 sequences are MNHEY and SVGAGI. The CDR3 length is 15 residues. The CDR3 spells CASSSGTGATNEQFF. The CDR3 bases are TGTGCCAGCAGTTCGGGGACAGGGGCTACCAATGAGCAGTTCTTC.

The CDR3 bases are TGCGCCAGCAACTCTCAAGAGACCCAGTACTTC. Encoded protein: CASNSQETQYF. V gene TRBV5-1 combines with J gene TRBJ2-5; D not certain. The CDR3 contains 11 residues. V dropped 6 bases and J dropped 2 bases, with 5 bases sitting between them. Germline V gene lookup returns CDR1 SGHRS and CDR2 YFSETQ.

The table lists this clone with a count of one. The genes are TRBV6-5 and TRBJ2-3; the match to TRBD1 covers 10 bases. Germline V gene sequence: CDR1 MNHEY, CDR2 SVGAGI. V gave up 8 bases and J gave up 3 bases; unmatched junction bases: 5. CDR3 length: 14 amino acids. The CDR3 nucleotides read TGTGCCAGCTCCGGGACAGGGGAAACAGATACGCAGTATTTT. It codes for CASSGTGETDTQYF.

The chain has TRBV4-3 and TRBJ1-1; 7 positions agree with TRBD1. The CDR3 sequence is 17 residues long. V was clipped by 1 base and J by 2 bases; unmatched bases: 10. Germline V gives CDR1 LGHNA, CDR2 YSLEER. The CDR3 sequence: CASSQGSFGTVNTEAFF. In DNA form, the CDR3 reads TGCGCCAGCAGCCAAGGTTCGTTTGGGACAGTTAACACTGAAGCTTTCTTT.

This clone was found a few times. The same CDR3 arises from other DNA sequences in this sample as well. The J gene is TRBJ2-2, the V gene TRBV18; TRBD1 agrees at 9 bases. Losses at the gene ends were 3 bases for V and 1 base for J; bases not matched to a gene: 0. Germline V gene data show CDR1 as KGHSH and CDR2 as LQKENI. The CDR3 sequence is 15 residues long. The CDR3 is CASSPGQGNTGELFF. The DNA for the CDR3 is TGTGCCAGCTCACCGGGACAGGGGAACACCGGGGAGCTGTTTTTT.

There are many counts of this clone. The rearrangement links TRBV6-6 to TRBJ1-1; 9 bases are a match to TRBD1. The CDR3 sequence is 14 residues long. Unmatched junction bases numbered 6, after V lost 6 bases and J lost 4 bases. Germline assignment: CDR1 MNHNY and CDR2 SVGAGI (reference sequence). CDR3 DNA sequence: TGTGCCAGCAGATCCTTACAGGGGGCCACTGAAGCTTTCTTT. It is translated as CASRSLQGATEAFF.

The V gene is TRBV7-3, the J gene TRBJ2-1; 9 positions match TRBD2. CDR1 SGHTA and CDR2 FQGTGA come from the germline V gene. V dropped 5 bases and J dropped 7; count of bases not matched to a gene: 9. This CDR3 has 15 residues. The CDR3 sequence: CASSPSSGRRNEQFF. The CDR3 bases are TGTGCCAGCAGCCCCAGCAGCGGGAGGCGGAATGAGCAGTTCTTC.

This clone was detected a few times. The chain links TRBV6-7 to TRBJ1-3; TRBD1 matches at 7 bases. TRBV6-7 is recorded as an ORF, its role being uncertain. The CDR3 sequence is 13 residues long. The trim removed 6 bases at V and 4 bases at J, leaving 3 bases unmatched. The CDR3 loop is CASSSQGGNTIYF. The CDR3 bases are TGTGCCAGCAGCTCACAGGGGGGAAACACCATATATTTT.

V is TRBV10-1 and J is TRBJ2-2, with 11 bases that match TRBD2. The J segment lost 6 bases and the V segment lost 3 bases, leaving 3 bases of the junction unmatched. CDR3 length: 15 residues. The germline V gene has CDR1 WNHNN and CDR2 SYGVQD (reference sequence). The CDR3 DNA sequence: TGCGCCAGCAGTGATTCTAGCGGGGGGCCCGGGGAGCTGTTTTTT. This translates into CASSDSSGGPGELFF.

This chain connects TRBV4-3 to TRBJ2-2, with 14 positions matching TRBD2. The CDR3 covers 18 residues. Germline V gene lookup returns CDR1 LGHNA and CDR2 YSLEER. The V segment lost 0 bases and the J segment 4 bases; nucleotides outside the gene matches: 4. The CDR3 loop is CASSQETSGGAPTGELFF. Written as DNA, the CDR3 is TGCGCCAGCAGCCAAGAGACTAGCGGGGGGGCTCCCACCGGGGAGCTGTTTTTT.

The chain employs TRBV4-2 and TRBJ2-7; weak D call: TRBD1 (5 bases). V was cut by 3 bases and J by 3 bases, with 9 bases left in between. The germline V gene encodes CDR1 LGHNA and CDR2 YNFKEQ. The CDR3 totals 13 residues. The CDR3 region is CASSHLDNYEQYF. As DNA, the CDR3 is TGTGCCAGCAGCCACTTGGACAACTACGAGCAGTACTTC.

For the CDR3, the DNA is TGTGCCAGCAGCCCCCCCGGGAGGGTCCACTACGAGCAGTACTTC. This codes for CASSPPGRVHYEQYF. The V call is TRBV7-9, the J call TRBJ2-7, with 8 bases aligning to TRBD2. The CDR3 is 15 residues long. The V segment lost 5 bases and the J segment 3 bases; nucleotides outside the gene matches: 9. CDR1 SEHNR and CDR2 FQNEAQ come from the germline V gene (reference sequence).

The V and J genes are TRBV5-1 and TRBJ2-5; D is ambiguous. CDR3 length: 13 residues. Trimming took off 2 bases at V and 5 bases at J, with 10 bases between the two ends. Germline V CDR1 and CDR2: SGHRS, YFSETQ. The chain's CDR3 is CASSFRSLETQYF. The CDR3 DNA reads TGCGCCAGCAGCTTTCGGTCGTTGGAGACCCAGTACTTC.

The V gene is TRBV5-1, the J gene TRBJ2-1, with D tentatively TRBD2 (6 bases). The V end was cut by 1 base, the J end by 0 bases, with 23 bases between. The CDR3 runs to 20 residues. Per the germline V gene, CDR1 is SGHRS and CDR2 is YFSETQ. The CDR3 sequence is CASSLRPKPARDFSYNEQFF. Here the CDR3 DNA reads TGCGCCAGCAGCTTGAGACCTAAGCCCGCACGGGACTTCTCCTACAATGAGCAGTTCTTC.

Here the CDR3 reads CASSSRTGPNEKLFF. CDR3 bases: TGTGCCAGCTCATCTAGGACAGGGCCTAATGAAAAACTGTTTTTT. The chain employs TRBV18 and TRBJ1-4, with 8 bases aligning to TRBD1. The length of the CDR3 is 15 residues. The V segment lost 5 bases and the J segment 3 bases; nucleotides outside the gene matches: 5. CDR1 and CDR2 (germline): KGHSH, LQKENI.

This clone has just one count. The chain uses TRBV11-1 and TRBJ2-5; maybe TRBD2 (6 bases). V shed 3 bases and J shed 5 bases, with 10 bases lying between them. Germline assignment: CDR1 SGHAT and CDR2 FQDESV (reference sequence). The CDR3 has 13 residues. The CDR3 DNA sequence: TGTGCCAGCAGCTTCCCCGGAGGGGAGACCCAGTACTTC. It is translated as CASSFPGGETQYF.

The V gene is TRBV5-1, the J gene TRBJ2-3, with 9 nucleotides matching TRBD2. The germline CDR1 and CDR2 sequences are SGHRS and YFSETQ. With V trimmed by 6 bases and J by 3 bases, 14 bases remained unmatched. This CDR3 has 17 amino acids. The CDR3 is CASTGREGPTRTDTQYF. Written as DNA, the CDR3 is TGCGCCAGCACGGGGCGGGAGGGCCCGACTAGAACAGATACGCAGTATTTT.

The chain joins TRBV4-3 to TRBJ2-7; TRBD2 is a possible D gene (5 bases). Germline-derived CDR1 and CDR2 are LGHNA and YSLEER. V shed 0 bases and J shed 3 bases, with 15 bases lying between them. The CDR3 has 16 residues. CDR3 nucleotides: TGCGCCAGCAGCCAAGAGGAAAGATCGGCGGGCTACGAGCAGTACTTC. Translating it yields CASSQEERSAGYEQYF.

The V and J genes are TRBV19 and TRBJ2-7, with TRBD1 matching over 9 bases. Germline values: CDR1 LNHDA, CDR2 SQIVND (reference sequence). The ends lost 7 bases at V and 2 bases at J; junction bases unmatched: 6. This CDR3 is 14 amino acids long. The DNA of the CDR3 is TGTGCCAGTACGGACAGGGGAAACCCCTACGAGCAGTACTTC. Its protein product is CASTDRGNPYEQYF.

V is TRBV4-1 and J is TRBJ1-5; TRBD1 aligns across 8 bases. Losses at the gene ends were 4 bases for V and 6 bases for J; bases not matched to a gene: 8. The CDR3 contains 15 residues. Germline V gives CDR1 MGHRA, CDR2 YSYEKL. DNA of the CDR3: TGCGCCAGCAGCCCCGCGACAGGGGCTGGTCAGCCCCAGCATTTT. It translates to CASSPATGAGQPQHF.

V is TRBV5-6 and J is TRBJ1-5, with D unclear. The CDR3 loop spans 15 amino acids. Germline lookup yields CDR1 SGHDT and CDR2 YYEEEE. The germline V and J ends were trimmed by 2 bases and 0 bases, with 9 bases remaining between them. In DNA, the CDR3 is TGTGCCAGCAGCTTTTCCAGAAGTAGCAATCAGCCCCAGCATTTT. Residues: CASSFSRSSNQPQHF.